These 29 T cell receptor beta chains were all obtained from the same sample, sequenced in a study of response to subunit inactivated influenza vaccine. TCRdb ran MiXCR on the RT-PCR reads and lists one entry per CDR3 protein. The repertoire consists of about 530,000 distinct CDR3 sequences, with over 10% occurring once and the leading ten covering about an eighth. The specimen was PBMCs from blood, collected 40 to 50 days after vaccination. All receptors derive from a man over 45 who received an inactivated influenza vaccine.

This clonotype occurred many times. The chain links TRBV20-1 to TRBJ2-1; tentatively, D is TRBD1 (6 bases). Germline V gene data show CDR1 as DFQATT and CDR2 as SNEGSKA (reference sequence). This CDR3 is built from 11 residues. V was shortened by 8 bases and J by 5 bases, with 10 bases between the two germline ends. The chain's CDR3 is CSPGTNNEQFF. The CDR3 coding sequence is TGCAGTCCCGGGACAAACAATGAGCAGTTCTTC.

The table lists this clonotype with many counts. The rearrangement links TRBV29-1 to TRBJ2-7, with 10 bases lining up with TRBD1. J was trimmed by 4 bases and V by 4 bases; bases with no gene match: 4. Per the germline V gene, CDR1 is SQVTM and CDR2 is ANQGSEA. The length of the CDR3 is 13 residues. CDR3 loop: CSVGEDRGYEQYF. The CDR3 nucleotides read TGCAGCGTTGGCGAGGACAGGGGGTACGAGCAGTACTTC.

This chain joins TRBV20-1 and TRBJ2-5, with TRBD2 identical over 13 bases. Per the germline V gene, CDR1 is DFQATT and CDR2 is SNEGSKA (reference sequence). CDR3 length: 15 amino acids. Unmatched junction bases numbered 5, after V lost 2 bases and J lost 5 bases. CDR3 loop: CSARPGTSGVETQYF. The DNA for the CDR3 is TGCAGTGCTAGACCCGGGACTAGCGGGGTCGAGACCCAGTACTTC.

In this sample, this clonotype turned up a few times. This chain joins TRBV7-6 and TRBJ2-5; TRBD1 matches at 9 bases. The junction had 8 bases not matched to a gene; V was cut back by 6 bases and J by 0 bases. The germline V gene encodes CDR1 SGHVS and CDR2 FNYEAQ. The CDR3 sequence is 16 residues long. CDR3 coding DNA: TGTGCCAGCAGACAACCGGGACAGGGTTACCAAGAGACCCAGTACTTC. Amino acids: CASRQPGQGYQETQYF.

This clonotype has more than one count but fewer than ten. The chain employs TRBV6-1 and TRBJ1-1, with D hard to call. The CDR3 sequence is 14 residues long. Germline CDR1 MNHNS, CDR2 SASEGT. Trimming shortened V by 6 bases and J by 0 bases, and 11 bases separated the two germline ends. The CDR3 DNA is TGTGCCAGCAGCCGTATCGGGCTGAACACTGAAGCTTTCTTT. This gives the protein CASSRIGLNTEAFF.

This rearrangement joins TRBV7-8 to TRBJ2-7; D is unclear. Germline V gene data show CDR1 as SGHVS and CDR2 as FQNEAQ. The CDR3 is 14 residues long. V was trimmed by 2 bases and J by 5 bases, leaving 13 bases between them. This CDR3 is CASSLRLVVDEQYF. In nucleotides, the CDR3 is TGTGCCAGCAGCTTACGATTGGTTGTCGACGAGCAGTACTTC. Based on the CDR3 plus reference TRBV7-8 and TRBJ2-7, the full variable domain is GAGVSQSPRYKVAKRGQDVALRCDPISGHVSLFWYQQALGQGPEFLTYFQNEAQLDKSGLPSDRFFAERPEGSVSTLKIQRTQQEDSAVYLCASSLRLVVDEQYFGPGTRLTVT.

The CDR3 nucleotides are TGTGCCAGCAGCCCACTCAGCGACTACGAGCAGTACTTC. This encodes CASSPLSDYEQYF. This chain links TRBV7-9 with TRBJ2-7; D is unresolved. Between the trimmed V and J ends, which lost 5 bases and 3 bases, there was a span of 11 bases. Looked up from germline, CDR1 is SEHNR and CDR2 is FQNEAQ (reference sequence). The CDR3 extends over 13 amino acids.

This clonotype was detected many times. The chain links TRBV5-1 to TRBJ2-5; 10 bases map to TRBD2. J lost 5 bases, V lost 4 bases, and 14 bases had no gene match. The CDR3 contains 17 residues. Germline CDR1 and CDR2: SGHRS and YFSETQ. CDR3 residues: CASSPGRGLARGETQYF. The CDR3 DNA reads TGCGCCAGCAGCCCGGGGCGGGGACTAGCGAGAGGGGAGACCCAGTACTTC.

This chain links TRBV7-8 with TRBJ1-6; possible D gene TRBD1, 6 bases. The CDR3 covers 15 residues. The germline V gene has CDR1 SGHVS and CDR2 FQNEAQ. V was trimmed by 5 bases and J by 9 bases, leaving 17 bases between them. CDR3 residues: CASSDGGAVGSPLHF. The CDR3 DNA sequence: TGTGCCAGCAGCGACGGGGGCGCCGTGGGTTCACCCCTCCACTTT.

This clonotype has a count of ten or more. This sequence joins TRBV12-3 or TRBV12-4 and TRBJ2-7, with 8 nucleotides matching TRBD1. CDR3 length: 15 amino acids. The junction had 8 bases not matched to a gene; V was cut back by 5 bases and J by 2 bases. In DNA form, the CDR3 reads TGTGCCAGCAGTCCTTCGGACAGGGCCGCCTACGAGCAGTACTTC. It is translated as CASSPSDRAAYEQYF.

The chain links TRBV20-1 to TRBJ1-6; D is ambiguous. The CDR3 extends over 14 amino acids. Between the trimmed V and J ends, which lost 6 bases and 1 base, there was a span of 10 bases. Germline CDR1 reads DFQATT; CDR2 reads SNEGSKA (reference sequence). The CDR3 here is CSARSDSYNSPLHF. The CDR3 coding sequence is TGCAGTGCCCGTTCGGATTCCTATAATTCACCCCTCCACTTT.

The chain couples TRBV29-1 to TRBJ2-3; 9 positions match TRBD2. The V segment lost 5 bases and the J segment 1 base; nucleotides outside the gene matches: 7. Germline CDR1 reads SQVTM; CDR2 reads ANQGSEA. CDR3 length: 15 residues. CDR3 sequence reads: CSVSPVAGGTDTQYF. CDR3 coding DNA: TGCAGCGTTTCACCCGTAGCGGGAGGCACAGATACGCAGTATTTT.

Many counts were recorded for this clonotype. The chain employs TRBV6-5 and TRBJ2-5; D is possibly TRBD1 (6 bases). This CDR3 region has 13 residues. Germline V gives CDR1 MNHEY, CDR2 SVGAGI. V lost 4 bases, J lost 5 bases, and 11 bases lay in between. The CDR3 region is CASSWTAVETQYF. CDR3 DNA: TGTGCCAGCAGTTGGACAGCGGTGGAGACCCAGTACTTC.

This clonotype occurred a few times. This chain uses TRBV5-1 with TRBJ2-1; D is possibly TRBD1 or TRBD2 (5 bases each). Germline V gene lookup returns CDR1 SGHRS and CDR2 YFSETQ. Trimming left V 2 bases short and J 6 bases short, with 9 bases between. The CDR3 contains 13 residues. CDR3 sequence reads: CASSFGAANEQFF. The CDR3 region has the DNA TGCGCCAGCAGCTTCGGGGCTGCCAATGAGCAGTTCTTC.

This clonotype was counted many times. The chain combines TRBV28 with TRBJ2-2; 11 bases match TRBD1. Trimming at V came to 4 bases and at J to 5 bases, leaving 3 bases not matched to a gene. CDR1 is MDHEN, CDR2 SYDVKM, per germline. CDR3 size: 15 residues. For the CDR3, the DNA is TGTGCCAGCAGTTCCGGGACAGGGGGGACCGGGGAGCTGTTTTTT. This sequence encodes CASSSGTGGTGELFF. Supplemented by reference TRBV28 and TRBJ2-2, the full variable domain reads DVKVTQSSRYLVKRTGEKVFLECVQDMDHENMFWYRQDPGLGLRLIYFSYDVKMKEKGDIPEGYSVSREKKERFSLILESASTNQTSMYLCASSSGTGGTGELFFGEGSRLTVL.

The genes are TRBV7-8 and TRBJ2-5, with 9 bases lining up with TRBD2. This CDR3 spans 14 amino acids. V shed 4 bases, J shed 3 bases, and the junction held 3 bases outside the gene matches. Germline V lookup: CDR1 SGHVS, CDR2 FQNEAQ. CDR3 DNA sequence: TGTGCCAGCAGCTCGGTAGCGGGAGAAGAGACCCAGTACTTC. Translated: CASSSVAGEETQYF.

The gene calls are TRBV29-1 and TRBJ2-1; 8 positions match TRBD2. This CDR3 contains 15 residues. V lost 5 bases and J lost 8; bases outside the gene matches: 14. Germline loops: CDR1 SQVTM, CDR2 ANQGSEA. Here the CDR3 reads CSVRTGAGGLDEQFF. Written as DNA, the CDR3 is TGCAGCGTTAGAACGGGGGCGGGGGGCCTAGATGAGCAGTTCTTC.

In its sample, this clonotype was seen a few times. The CDR3 bases are TGTGCCAGCAGTTTTGTGGGACAGGGTACCTATGGCTACACCTTC. This gives the protein CASSFVGQGTYGYTF. The chain has TRBV12-3 or TRBV12-4 and TRBJ1-2, with TRBD1 matching 9 bases. Unmatched junction bases numbered 6, after V lost 3 bases and J lost 4 bases. CDR3 length equals 15 residues.

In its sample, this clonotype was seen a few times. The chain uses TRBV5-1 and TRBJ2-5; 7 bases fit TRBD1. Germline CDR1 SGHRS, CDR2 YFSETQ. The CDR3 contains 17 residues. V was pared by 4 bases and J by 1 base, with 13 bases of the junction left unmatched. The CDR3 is CASSIARGQLSQETQYF. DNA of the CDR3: TGCGCCAGCAGCATTGCCCGGGGACAGCTAAGCCAAGAGACCCAGTACTTC. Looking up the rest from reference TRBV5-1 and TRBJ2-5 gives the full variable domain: KAGVTQTPRYLIKTRGQQVTLSCSPISGHRSVSWYQQTPGQGLQFLFEYFSETQRNKGNFPGRFSGRQFSNSRSEMNVSTLELGDSALYLCASSIARGQLSQETQYFGPGTRLLVL.

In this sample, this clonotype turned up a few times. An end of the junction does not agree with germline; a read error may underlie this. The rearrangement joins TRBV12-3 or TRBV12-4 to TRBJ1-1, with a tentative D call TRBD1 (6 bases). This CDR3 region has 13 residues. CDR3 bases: TGTGCCAGCAGTTTGGCCATGGGGGGCTACCTCCTCTTT. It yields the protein CASSLAMGGYLLF.

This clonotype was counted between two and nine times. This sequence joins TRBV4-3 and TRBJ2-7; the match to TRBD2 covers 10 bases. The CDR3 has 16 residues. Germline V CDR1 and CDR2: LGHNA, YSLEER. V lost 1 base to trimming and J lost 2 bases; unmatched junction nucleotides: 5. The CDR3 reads CASSQAGLAATYEQYF. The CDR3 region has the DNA TGCGCCAGCAGCCAAGCAGGACTAGCGGCGACCTACGAGCAGTACTTC.

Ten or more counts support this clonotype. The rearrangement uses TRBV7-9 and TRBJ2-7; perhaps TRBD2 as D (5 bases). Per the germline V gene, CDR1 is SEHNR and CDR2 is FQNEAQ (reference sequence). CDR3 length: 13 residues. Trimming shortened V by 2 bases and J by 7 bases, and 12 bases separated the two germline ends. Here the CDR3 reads CASSLPGFREQYF. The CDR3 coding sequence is TGTGCCAGCAGCTTACCGGGATTTAGGGAGCAGTACTTC.

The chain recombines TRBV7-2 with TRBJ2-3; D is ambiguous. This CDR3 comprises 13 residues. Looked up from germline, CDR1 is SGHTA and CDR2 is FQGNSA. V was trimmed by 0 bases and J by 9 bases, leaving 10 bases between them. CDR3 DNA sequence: TGTGCCAGCAGCTTAGCGGGCGAGGTCACGCAGTATTTT. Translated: CASSLAGEVTQYF.

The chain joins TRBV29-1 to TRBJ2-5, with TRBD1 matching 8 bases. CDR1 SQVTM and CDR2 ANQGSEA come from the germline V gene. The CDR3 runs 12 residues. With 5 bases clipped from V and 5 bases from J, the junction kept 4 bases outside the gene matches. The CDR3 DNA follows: TGCAGCGTTTCCCGACAGGGGGAGACCCAGTACTTC. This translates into CSVSRQGETQYF. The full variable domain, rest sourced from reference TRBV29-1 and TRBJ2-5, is SAVISQKPSRDICQRGTSLTIQCQVDSQVTMMFWYRQQPGQSLTLIATANQGSEATYESGFVIDKFPISRPNLTFSTLTVSNMSPEDSSIYLCSVSRQGETQYFGPGTRLLVL.

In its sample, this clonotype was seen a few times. This CDR3 reads CASSSPSGTGRYEQYF. For the CDR3, the DNA is TGTGCCAGCAGTTCACCATCCGGGACAGGGCGCTACGAGCAGTACTTC. The chain combines TRBV28 with TRBJ2-7; TRBD1 matches at 9 bases. Germline loops: CDR1 MDHEN, CDR2 SYDVKM. V trimming: 4 bases; J trimming: 3 bases; junction bases outside the gene matches: 10. This CDR3 comprises 16 residues.

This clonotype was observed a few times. CDR3 nucleotide sequence: TGTGCCAGCAACATTCCCGGGGGAAGGGGGCGAAATGAAAAACTGTTTTTT. It codes for CASNIPGGRGRNEKLFF. The chain couples TRBV12-3 or TRBV12-4 to TRBJ1-4; TRBD1 matches 7 bases. The ends lost 7 bases at V and 5 bases at J; junction bases unmatched: 16. This CDR3 region has 17 residues.

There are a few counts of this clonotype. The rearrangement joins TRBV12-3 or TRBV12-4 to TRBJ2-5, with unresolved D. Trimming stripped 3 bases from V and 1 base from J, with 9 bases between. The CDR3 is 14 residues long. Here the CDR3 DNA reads TGTGCCAGCAGTTTTGGAACCCCCCAAGAGACCCAGTACTTC. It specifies CASSFGTPQETQYF.

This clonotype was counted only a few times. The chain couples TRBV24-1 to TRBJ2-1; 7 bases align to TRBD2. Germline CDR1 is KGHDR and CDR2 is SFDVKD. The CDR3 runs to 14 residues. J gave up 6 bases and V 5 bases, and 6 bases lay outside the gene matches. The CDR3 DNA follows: TGTGCCACCAGTGCTAGCGGACAAGTCAATGAGCAGTTCTTC. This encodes CATSASGQVNEQFF.

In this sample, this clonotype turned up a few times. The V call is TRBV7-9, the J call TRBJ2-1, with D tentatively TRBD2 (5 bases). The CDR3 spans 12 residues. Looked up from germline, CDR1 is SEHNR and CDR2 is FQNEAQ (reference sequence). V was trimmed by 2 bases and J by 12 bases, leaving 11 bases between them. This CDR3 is CASSLFDRGQFF. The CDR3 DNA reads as TGTGCCAGCAGCTTATTTGACCGGGGGCAGTTCTTC.